The 24 T cell receptor beta chains presented below share a single source sample, sequenced in a study of T cell changes during pregnancy in multiple sclerosis. Libraries were prepared by immunoSEQ multiplex PCR; TCRdb keeps only in-frame clonotypes and omits some of them. The table has 30,000 to 45,000 clones, roughly 89% seen once. Specimen: CD8+ T cells from peripheral blood mononuclear cells, collected in the second trimester of pregnancy. The receptor source for this set is a female donor with multiple sclerosis, enrolled in a pregnancy study.

The chain uses TRBV25-1 and TRBJ2-7, with 8 nucleotides matching TRBD1. J was trimmed by 3 bases and V by 4 bases; bases with no gene match: 5. The CDR3 is 14 amino acids. Germline V gene lookup returns CDR1 MGHDK and CDR2 SYGVNS. CDR3 nucleotide sequence: TGTGCCAGCAGTGGCCGGGACAGGAGCTACGAGCAGTACTTC. Protein: CASSGRDRSYEQYF.

The chain links TRBV11-2 to TRBJ2-5; D unclear. The CDR3 is 16 amino acids. From germline, CDR1 is SGHAT and CDR2 FQNNGV. The germline V and J ends were trimmed by 5 bases and 0 bases, with 16 bases remaining between them. The CDR3 is CASSLLPGTYQETQYF. CDR3 nucleotides: TGTGCCAGCAGCCTTCTACCAGGCACGTACCAAGAGACCCAGTACTTC.

The gene calls are TRBV11-2 and TRBJ2-5; 11 nucleotides line up with TRBD2. V lost 0 bases, J lost 2 bases, and 2 bases stayed unmatched. Germline V gene lookup returns CDR1 SGHAT and CDR2 FQNNGV. This CDR3 region has 16 residues. CDR3 in amino acids: CASSLDTSGSQETQYF. Here the CDR3 DNA reads TGTGCCAGCAGCTTAGATACTAGCGGGAGTCAAGAGACCCAGTACTTC.

The J gene is TRBJ1-2, the V gene TRBV7-2; 8 nucleotides match TRBD1. Germline CDR1 is SGHTA and CDR2 is FQGNSA. The V and J ends lost 1 base and 5 bases, in that order; junction bases with no gene match: 9. The CDR3 totals 16 residues. Here the CDR3 DNA reads TGTGCCAGCAGCTTAGATGACGCAGGGGGCGCTTATGGCTACACCTTC. It translates to CASSLDDAGGAYGYTF.

The chain links TRBV30 to TRBJ1-2; 11 positions match TRBD1. The CDR3 spans 12 residues. Germline V CDR1 and CDR2: GTSNPN, SVGIG (reference sequence). After removal of 3 bases from V and 12 bases from J, the junction contained 6 bases not matched to a gene. The CDR3 region is CAWSGQGAQNTF. CDR3 DNA: TGTGCCTGGAGCGGACAGGGGGCGCAGAACACCTTC.

The chain is built from TRBV4-3 and TRBJ2-2, with 9 bases aligning to TRBD1. The CDR3 has 16 residues. Germline V gives CDR1 LGHNA, CDR2 YSLEER. Trimming removed 4 bases from V and 4 bases from J; junction bases left unmatched: 7. The CDR3 DNA reads as TGCGCCAGCAGCCCCTTTACAGGGGGCGTCACCGGGGAGCTGTTTTTT. Translation gives CASSPFTGGVTGELFF.

The chain employs TRBV27 and TRBJ2-7, with 8 bases lining up with TRBD2. The V gene's germline CDR1 is MNHEY and CDR2 SMNVEV (reference sequence). There are 16 residues in the CDR3. V shed 3 bases and J 0 bases; nucleotides not matched to a gene: 7. The CDR3 DNA is TGTGCCAGCAGTTTCTTTGCGGGAGGCCCCTCCTACGAGCAGTACTTC. This sequence encodes CASSFFAGGPSYEQYF.

The chain employs TRBV6-5 and TRBJ2-1; TRBD2 matches at 9 bases. This CDR3 spans 14 amino acids. V lost 2 bases to trimming and J lost 5 bases; unmatched junction nucleotides: 1. From germline, CDR1 is MNHEY and CDR2 SVGAGI. CDR3 loop: CASSYVAGDNEQFF. CDR3 bases: TGTGCCAGCAGTTACGTAGCGGGAGACAATGAGCAGTTCTTC.

V is TRBV18 and J is TRBJ1-2, with a weak D call TRBD1 (5 bases). V lost 1 base and J lost 1, with 10 bases in between. Germline CDR1 is KGHSH and CDR2 is LQKENI. This CDR3 region has 15 residues. CDR3 coding DNA: TGTGCCAGCTCACCACGGGGGGTAAATAACTATGGCTACACCTTC. Its translation: CASSPRGVNNYGYTF.

This clone was counted only a few times. The chain has TRBV15 and TRBJ1-2, with unresolved D. Looked up from germline, CDR1 is LNHNV and CDR2 is YYDKDF (reference sequence). This CDR3 is 14 amino acids long. V was trimmed by 5 bases and J by 3 bases, leaving 13 bases between them. The CDR3 sequence: CATSHGSSHYGYTF. The CDR3 DNA follows: TGTGCCACCAGCCATGGGAGTTCACACTATGGCTACACCTTC. Full variable domain (outside the CDR3, taken from reference TRBV15 and TRBJ1-2): DAMVIQNPRYQVTQFGKPVTLSCSQTLNHNVMYWYQQKSSQAPKLLFHYYDKDFNNEADTPDNFQSRRPNTSFCFLDIRSPGLGDTAMYLCATSHGSSHYGYTFGSGTRLTVV.

The chain couples TRBV25-1 to TRBJ2-7, with TRBD1 matching 10 bases. The V segment lost 1 base and the J segment 5 bases; nucleotides outside the gene matches: 2. Per germline, CDR1 MGHDK and CDR2 SYGVNS. The CDR3 sequence is 14 residues long. As DNA, the CDR3 is TGTGCCAGCAGTGAATGGGACAGGGGAAACGAGCAGTACTTC. Amino acids: CASSEWDRGNEQYF.

This clone was counted between two and nine times. V gene TRBV2 combines with J gene TRBJ2-7, with TRBD1 as a possible D gene (6 bases). The V and J ends lost 5 bases and 5 bases respectively, with 16 bases between them. Germline lookup yields CDR1 SNHLY and CDR2 FYNNEI. The CDR3 length is 14 residues. The CDR3: CASSTGYRGNEQYF. The CDR3, as DNA: TGTGCCAGCAGTACAGGGTATCGCGGCAACGAGCAGTACTTC.

The chain couples TRBV19 to TRBJ2-7, with a weak D call TRBD2 (6 bases). Trimming removed 3 bases at V and 6 bases at J, with 12 bases between. This CDR3 contains 13 residues. Germline V lookup: CDR1 LNHDA, CDR2 SQIVND (reference sequence). The CDR3 nucleotides are TGTGCCAGTAGTATGGGGGGAACACCCGAGCAGTACTTC. It codes for CASSMGGTPEQYF.

The chain has TRBV9 and TRBJ1-6, with TRBD1 matching 8 bases. V lost 0 bases, J lost 9 bases, and 5 bases stayed unmatched. This CDR3 is 15 amino acids long. Per the germline V gene, CDR1 is SGDLS and CDR2 is YYNGEE. The CDR3 region is CASSVGQGAGSPLHF. The CDR3 DNA is TGTGCCAGCAGCGTAGGTCAGGGGGCTGGTTCACCCCTCCACTTT.

This clone was observed a single time. V gene TRBV7-9 combines with J gene TRBJ2-7, with D perhaps TRBD1 (5 bases). With 6 bases removed from V and 3 bases from J, the gap between germline ends came to 15 bases. This CDR3 comprises 14 residues. Germline values: CDR1 SEHNR, CDR2 FQNEAQ (reference sequence). The CDR3, as DNA: TGTGCCAGCAGAGCAGACAGACCCGACTACGAGCAGTACTTC. This codes for CASRADRPDYEQYF. The variable domain in full, with the rest retrieved from reference TRBV7-9 and TRBJ2-7, is DTGVSQNPRHKITKRGQNVTFRCDPISEHNRLYWYRQTLGQGPEFLTYFQNEAQLEKSRLLSDRFSAERPKGSFSTLEIQRTEQGDSAMYLCASRADRPDYEQYFGPGTRLTVT.

The chain employs TRBV2 and TRBJ2-1; 7 bases line up with TRBD1. CDR3 length: 14 amino acids. In germline, CDR1 is SNHLY, CDR2 FYNNEI. Unmatched junction bases numbered 11, after V lost 10 bases and J lost 5 bases. CDR3 coding DNA: TGTGCCATCCATCCGAGGGGACAGCACAATGAGCAGTTCTTC. Translation: CAIHPRGQHNEQFF.

The rearrangement uses TRBV27 and TRBJ2-3, with D possibly TRBD2 on 6 matching bases. The CDR3 contains 17 residues. Trimming took 2 bases from V and 2 from J, leaving 17 bases between them. Germline lookup yields CDR1 MNHEY and CDR2 SMNVEV (reference sequence). Written as DNA, the CDR3 is TGTGCCAGCAGTTTACTTCGACTAGTAGGAGCCACAGATACGCAGTATTTT. The encoded protein is CASSLLRLVGATDTQYF.

The chain combines TRBV4-1 with TRBJ1-1; no reliable D call. Germline V gene sequence: CDR1 MGHRA, CDR2 YSYEKL. V lost 1 base, J lost 1 base, and 13 bases lay in between. This CDR3 contains 16 residues. For the CDR3, the DNA is TGCGCCAGCAGCCAAGTTTTCGAACAGCCGAACACTGAAGCTTTCTTT. Amino acid sequence: CASSQVFEQPNTEAFF.

The chain uses TRBV28 and TRBJ2-5; maybe TRBD2 (6 bases). Germline V gene sequence: CDR1 MDHEN, CDR2 SYDVKM. V lost 3 bases, J lost 5 bases, and 19 bases lay in between. There are 16 residues in the CDR3. The DNA for the CDR3 is TGTGCCAGCAGTTTCACCTTCGGGGGTTCTAGGGAGACCCAGTACTTC. Translating gives CASSFTFGGSRETQYF.

The chain is built from TRBV5-1 and TRBJ2-2; D unresolved. Deletions cut 4 bases from V and 7 bases from J, with 8 bases between. This CDR3 spans 12 amino acids. Germline assignment: CDR1 SGHRS and CDR2 YFSETQ. The CDR3 protein is CASSPTGGELFF. CDR3 nucleotides: TGCGCCAGCAGCCCTACGGGCGGGGAGCTGTTTTTT. Complete variable domain (other parts from reference TRBV5-1 and TRBJ2-2): KAGVTQTPRYLIKTRGQQVTLSCSPISGHRSVSWYQQTPGQGLQFLFEYFSETQRNKGNFPGRFSGRQFSNSRSEMNVSTLELGDSALYLCASSPTGGELFFGEGSRLTVL.

The J gene is TRBJ2-2, the V gene TRBV4-1; tentative D call: TRBD2 (6 bases). The CDR3 totals 17 residues. The V end was cut by 0 bases, the J end by 4 bases, with 15 bases between. CDR1 and CDR2 (germline): MGHRA, YSYEKL. For the CDR3, the DNA is TGCGCCAGCAGCCAAGATTTAGCGGCTAGGGGCACCGGGGAGCTGTTTTTT. As protein: CASSQDLAARGTGELFF.

The CDR3 coding sequence is TGTGCCAGCCGGTGGACAGGCGGCTCCTACGAGCAGTACTTC. Protein: CASRWTGGSYEQYF. The chain combines TRBV6-1 with TRBJ2-7; TRBD1 aligns across 7 bases. Germline trimming cut 8 bases from V and 0 bases from J; bases unmatched to any gene: 7. CDR1 and CDR2 (germline): MNHNS, SASEGT. The CDR3 covers 14 residues.

The rearrangement uses TRBV27 and TRBJ1-5; possible D gene TRBD1, 6 bases. V lost 7 bases, J lost 4 bases, and 14 bases lay in between. CDR1 and CDR2 (germline): MNHEY, SMNVEV (reference sequence). This CDR3 has 14 amino acids. CDR3 bases: TGTGCCAGCATGAATTTGCAGGGGAATCAGCCCCAGCATTTT. The encoded protein is CASMNLQGNQPQHF.

This clone appeared a single time. The J gene is TRBJ1-1, the V gene TRBV5-1; TRBD1 agrees at 7 bases. The CDR3 spans 13 residues. J was trimmed by 0 bases and V by 8 bases; bases with no gene match: 4. Looked up from germline, CDR1 is SGHRS and CDR2 is YFSETQ. CDR3 amino acids: CASRDSLNTEAFF. The CDR3 coding sequence is TGCGCCAGTAGGGACAGCTTGAACACTGAAGCTTTCTTT.